The present entry profiles one T cell receptor (beta chain) with its context. Its antigen is as yet unknown. Germline lookup yields CDR1 LNHNV and CDR2 YYDKDF (reference sequence). Trimming left V 6 bases short and J 8 bases short, with 14 bases between. This CDR3 has 14 amino acids. Genomic DNA, serving as template, underwent TCR beta VDJ and CDR3 profiling. TCRdb used MiXCR to reprocess the reads, holding one entry per CDR3 protein. The table records under 200,000 distinct CDR3 sequences, around 43% of them present only once. The source of the sample is a study of CD8+CD57+ T cells in acquired aplastic anemia. The wider study: When averaged, DNA from sorted CD4+ and CD8+ cells came to 3 to 4 ug.

For sequencing, patients were chosen who had shown expansion of CD8+CD57+ cells by flow cytometry. Every patient presented with severe acquired aplastic anemia. Study conclusions and caveats: CD8+ Simpson's diversity showed no significant patient-control difference.

The J gene is TRBJ1-6, the V gene TRBV15; TRBD1 might be the D (6 bases). The sequence came from a human donor with aplastic anemia. Sequencing was done on a sample of sorted CD4+, CD8+, or CD8+CD57+ T cells (not recorded which) from PBMCs. CDR3 DNA: TGTGCCACCAGTGGAAGGGACATTTATTCACCCCTCCACTTT. Protein: CATSGRDIYSPLHF.